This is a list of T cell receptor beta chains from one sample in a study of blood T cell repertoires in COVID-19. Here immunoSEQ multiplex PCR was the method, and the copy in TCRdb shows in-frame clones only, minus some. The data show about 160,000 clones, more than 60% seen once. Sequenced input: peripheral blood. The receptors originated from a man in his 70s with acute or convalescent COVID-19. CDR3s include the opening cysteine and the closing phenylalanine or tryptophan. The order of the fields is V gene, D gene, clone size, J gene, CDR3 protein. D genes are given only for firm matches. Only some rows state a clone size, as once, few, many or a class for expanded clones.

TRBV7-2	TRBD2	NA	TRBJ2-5	CASSFRGGRLQETQYF
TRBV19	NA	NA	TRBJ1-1	CASSPGRTDGNTEAFF
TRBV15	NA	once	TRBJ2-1	CATSRDRLLASEQFF
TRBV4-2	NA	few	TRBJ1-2	CASSQDPTWGGPGYTF
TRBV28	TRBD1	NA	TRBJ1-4	CASSGPGQSNEKLFF
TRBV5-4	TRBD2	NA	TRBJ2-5	CASSLVAGGEETQYF
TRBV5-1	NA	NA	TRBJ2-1	CASNSPGGLQWNEQFF
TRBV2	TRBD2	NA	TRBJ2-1	CASRTTAGGPWEQFF
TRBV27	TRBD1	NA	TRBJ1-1	CASSYRGRGTEAFF
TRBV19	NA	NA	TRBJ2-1	CASSILSALEVVSDEQFF
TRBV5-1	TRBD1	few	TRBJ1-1	CASSSWGQGLNTEAFF
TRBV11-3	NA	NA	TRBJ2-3	CASSPGSPDTQYF
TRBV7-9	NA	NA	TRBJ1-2	CASSRETPAGAGYTF
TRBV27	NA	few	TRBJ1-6	CASSPRWNPGASYNSPLHF
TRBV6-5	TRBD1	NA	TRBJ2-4	CASSRDRVGIQYF
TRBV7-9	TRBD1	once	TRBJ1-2	CASSPWGQGDAGYTF
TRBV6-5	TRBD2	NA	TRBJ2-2	CASSYTGLAGGFELFF
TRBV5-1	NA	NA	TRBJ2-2	CASRTPGTGELFF